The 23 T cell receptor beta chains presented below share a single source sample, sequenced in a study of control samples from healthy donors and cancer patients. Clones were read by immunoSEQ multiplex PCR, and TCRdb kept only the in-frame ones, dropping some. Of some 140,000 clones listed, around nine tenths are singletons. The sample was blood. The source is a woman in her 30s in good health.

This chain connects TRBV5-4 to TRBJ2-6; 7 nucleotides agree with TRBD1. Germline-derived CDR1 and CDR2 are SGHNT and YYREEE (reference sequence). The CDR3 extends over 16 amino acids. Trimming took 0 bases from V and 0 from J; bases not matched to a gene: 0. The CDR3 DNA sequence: TGTGCCAGCAGCTTGGGGGACAGCTCTGGGGCCAACGTCCTGACTTTC. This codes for CASSLGDSSGANVLTF.

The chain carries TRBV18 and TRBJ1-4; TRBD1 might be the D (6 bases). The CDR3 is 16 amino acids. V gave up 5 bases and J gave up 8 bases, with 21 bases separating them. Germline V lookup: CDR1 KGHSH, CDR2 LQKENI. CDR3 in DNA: TGTGCCAGCTCAGTTTTGGCGGATTCGGGGGGCGAAAAACTGTTTTTT. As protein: CASSVLADSGGEKLFF.

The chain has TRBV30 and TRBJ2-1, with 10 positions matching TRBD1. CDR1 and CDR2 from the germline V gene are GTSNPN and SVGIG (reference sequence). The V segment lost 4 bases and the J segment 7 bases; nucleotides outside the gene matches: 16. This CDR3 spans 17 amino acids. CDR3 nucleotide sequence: TGTGCCTGGACCCTTGTGCGAGGTGACAGGGGGCGGAATGAGCAGTTCTTC. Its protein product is CAWTLVRGDRGRNEQFF.

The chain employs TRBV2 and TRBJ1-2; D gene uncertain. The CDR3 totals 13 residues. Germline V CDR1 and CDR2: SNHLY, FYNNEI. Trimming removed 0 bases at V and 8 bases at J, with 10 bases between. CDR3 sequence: CASSEAGPAGYTF. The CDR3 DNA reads TGTGCCAGCAGTGAAGCCGGACCTGCAGGCTACACCTTC.

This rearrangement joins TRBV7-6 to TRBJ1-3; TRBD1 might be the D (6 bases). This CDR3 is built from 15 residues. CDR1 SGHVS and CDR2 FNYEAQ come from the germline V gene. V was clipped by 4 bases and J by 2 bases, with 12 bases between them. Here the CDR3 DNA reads TGTGCCAGCAGCTCCTCAGGGGTGGCTGGAAACACCATATATTTT. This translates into CASSSSGVAGNTIYF.

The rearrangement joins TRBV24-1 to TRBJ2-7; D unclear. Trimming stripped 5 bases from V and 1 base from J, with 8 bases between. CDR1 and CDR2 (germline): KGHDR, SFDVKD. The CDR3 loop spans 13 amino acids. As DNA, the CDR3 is TGTGCCACCAGTGTAAAAGGGTCCTACGAGCAGTACTTC. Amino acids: CATSVKGSYEQYF.

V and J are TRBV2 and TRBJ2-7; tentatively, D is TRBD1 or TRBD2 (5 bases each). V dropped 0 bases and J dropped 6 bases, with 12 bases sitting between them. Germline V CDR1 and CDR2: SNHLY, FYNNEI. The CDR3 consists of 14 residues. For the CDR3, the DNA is TGTGCCAGCAGTGAAGCTAGCCATGGGGGCGAGCAGTACTTC. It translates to CASSEASHGGEQYF. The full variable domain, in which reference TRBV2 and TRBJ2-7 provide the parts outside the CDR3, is EPEVTQTPSHQVTQMGQEVILRCVPISNHLYFYWYRQILGQKVEFLVSFYNNEISEKSEIFDDQFSVERPDGSNFTLKIRSTKLEDSAMYFCASSEASHGGEQYFGPGTRLTVT.

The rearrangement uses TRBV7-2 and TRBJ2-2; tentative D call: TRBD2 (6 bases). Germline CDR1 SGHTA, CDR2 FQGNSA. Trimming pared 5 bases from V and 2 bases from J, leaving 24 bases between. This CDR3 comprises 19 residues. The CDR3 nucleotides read TGTGCCAGCAGCCCCCGCCTCCGCTCGGGCGGGATCAACACCGGGGAGCTGTTTTTT. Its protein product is CASSPRLRSGGINTGELFF. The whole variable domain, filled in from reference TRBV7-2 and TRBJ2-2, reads GAGVSQSPSNKVTEKGKDVELRCDPISGHTALYWYRQSLGQGLEFLIYFQGNSAPDKSGLPSDRFSAERTGGSVSTLTIQRTQQEDSAVYLCASSPRLRSGGINTGELFFGEGSRLTVL.

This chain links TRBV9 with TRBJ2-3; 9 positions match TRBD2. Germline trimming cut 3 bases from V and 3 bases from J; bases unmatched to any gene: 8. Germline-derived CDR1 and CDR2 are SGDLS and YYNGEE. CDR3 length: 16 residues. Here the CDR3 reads CASSGASGKGTDTQYF. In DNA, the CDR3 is TGTGCCAGCAGCGGGGCTAGCGGGAAGGGAACAGATACGCAGTATTTT.

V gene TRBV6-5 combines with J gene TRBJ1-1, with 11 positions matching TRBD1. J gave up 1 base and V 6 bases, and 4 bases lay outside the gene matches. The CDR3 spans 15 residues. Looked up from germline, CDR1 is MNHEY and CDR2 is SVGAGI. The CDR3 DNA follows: TGTGCCAGCAGAGGACAGGGGGCGCCGAACACTGAAGCTTTCTTT. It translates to CASRGQGAPNTEAFF.

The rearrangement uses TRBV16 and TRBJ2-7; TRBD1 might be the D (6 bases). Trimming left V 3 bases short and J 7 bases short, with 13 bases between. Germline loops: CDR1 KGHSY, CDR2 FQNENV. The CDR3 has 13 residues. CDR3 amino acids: CASSHANRDEQYF. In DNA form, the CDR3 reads TGTGCCAGCAGCCATGCGAACAGGGATGAGCAGTACTTC.

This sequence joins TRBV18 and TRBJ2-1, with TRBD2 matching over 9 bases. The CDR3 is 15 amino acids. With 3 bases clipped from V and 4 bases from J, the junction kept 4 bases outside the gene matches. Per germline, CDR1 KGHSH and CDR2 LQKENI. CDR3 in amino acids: CASSPGTSSYNEQFF. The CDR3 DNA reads TGTGCCAGCTCACCCGGGACTAGCAGTTACAATGAGCAGTTCTTC.

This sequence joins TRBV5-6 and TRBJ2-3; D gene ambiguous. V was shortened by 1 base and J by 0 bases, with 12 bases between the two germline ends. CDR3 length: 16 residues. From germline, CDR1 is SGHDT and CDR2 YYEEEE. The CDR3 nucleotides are TGTGCCAGCAGCTTGCCCAACCATCCTAGCACAGATACGCAGTATTTT. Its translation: CASSLPNHPSTDTQYF.

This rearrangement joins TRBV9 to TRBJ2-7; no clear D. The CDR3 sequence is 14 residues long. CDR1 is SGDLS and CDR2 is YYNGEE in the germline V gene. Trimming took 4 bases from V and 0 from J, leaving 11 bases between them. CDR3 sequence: CASSPRLYSYEQYF. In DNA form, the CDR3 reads TGTGCCAGCAGCCCAAGGCTATACTCCTACGAGCAGTACTTC. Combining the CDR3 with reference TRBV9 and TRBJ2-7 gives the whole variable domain DSGVTQTPKHLITATGQRVTLRCSPRSGDLSVYWYQQSLDQGLQFLIQYYNGEERAKGNILERFSAQQFPDLHSELNLSSLELGDSALYFCASSPRLYSYEQYFGPGTRLTVT.

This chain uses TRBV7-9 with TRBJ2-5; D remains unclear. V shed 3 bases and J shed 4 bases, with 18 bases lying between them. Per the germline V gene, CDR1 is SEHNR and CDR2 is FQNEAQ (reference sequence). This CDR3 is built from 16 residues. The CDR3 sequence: CASSFPPQPGVETQYF. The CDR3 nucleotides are TGTGCCAGCAGCTTCCCTCCACAGCCCGGCGTAGAGACCCAGTACTTC.

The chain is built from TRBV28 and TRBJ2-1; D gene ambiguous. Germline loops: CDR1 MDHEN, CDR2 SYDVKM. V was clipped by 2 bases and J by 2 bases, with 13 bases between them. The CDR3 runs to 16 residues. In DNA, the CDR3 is TGTGCCAGCAGTTTAAGGCGAGGATCAGCCTACAATGAGCAGTTCTTC. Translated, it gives CASSLRRGSAYNEQFF.

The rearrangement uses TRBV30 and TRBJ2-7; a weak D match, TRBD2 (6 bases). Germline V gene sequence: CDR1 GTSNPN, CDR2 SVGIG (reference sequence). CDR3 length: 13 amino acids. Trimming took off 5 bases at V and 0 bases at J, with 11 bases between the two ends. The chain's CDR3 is CAWGGGSSYEQYF. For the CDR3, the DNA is TGTGCCTGGGGGGGAGGTAGCTCCTACGAGCAGTACTTC.

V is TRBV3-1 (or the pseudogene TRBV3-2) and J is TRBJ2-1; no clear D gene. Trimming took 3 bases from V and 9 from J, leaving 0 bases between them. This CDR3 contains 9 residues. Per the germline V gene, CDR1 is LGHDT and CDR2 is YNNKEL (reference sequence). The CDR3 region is CASSHEQFF. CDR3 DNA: TGTGCCAGCAGCCATGAGCAGTTCTTC.

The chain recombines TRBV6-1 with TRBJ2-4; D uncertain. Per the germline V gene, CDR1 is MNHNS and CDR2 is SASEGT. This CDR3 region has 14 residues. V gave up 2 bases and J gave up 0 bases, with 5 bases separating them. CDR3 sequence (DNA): TGTGCCAGCAGTGAAATCAGAGCCAAAAACATTCAGTACTTC. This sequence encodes CASSEIRAKNIQYF.

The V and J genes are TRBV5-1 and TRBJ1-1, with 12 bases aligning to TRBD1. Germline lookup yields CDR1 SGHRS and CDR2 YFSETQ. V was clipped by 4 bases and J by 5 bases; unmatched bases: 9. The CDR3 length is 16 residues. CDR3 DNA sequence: TGCGCCAGCAGCCGAGGGACAGGGGGCAGGAGGACTGAAGCTTTCTTT. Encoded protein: CASSRGTGGRRTEAFF.

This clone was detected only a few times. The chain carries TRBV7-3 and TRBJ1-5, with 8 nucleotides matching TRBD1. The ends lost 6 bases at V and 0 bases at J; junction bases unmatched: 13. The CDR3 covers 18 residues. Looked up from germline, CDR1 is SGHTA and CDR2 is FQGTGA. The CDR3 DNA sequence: TGTGCCAGCAGTCTTTTCGGGACAGGACCTTATAGCAATCAGCCCCAGCATTTT. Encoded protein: CASSLFGTGPYSNQPQHF.

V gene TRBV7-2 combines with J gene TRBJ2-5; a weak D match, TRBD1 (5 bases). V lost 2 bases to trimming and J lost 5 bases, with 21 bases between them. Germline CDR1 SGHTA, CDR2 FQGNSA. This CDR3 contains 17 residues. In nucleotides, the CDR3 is TGTGCCAGCAGCTTACCCTCAGGGCCGTTACGGCGGGAGACCCAGTACTTC. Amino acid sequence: CASSLPSGPLRRETQYF.

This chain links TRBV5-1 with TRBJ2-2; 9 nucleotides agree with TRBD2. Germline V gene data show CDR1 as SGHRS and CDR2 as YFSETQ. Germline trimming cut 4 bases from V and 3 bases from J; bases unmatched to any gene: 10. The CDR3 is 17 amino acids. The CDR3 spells CASSLGPVAGDTGELFF. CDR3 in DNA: TGCGCCAGCAGCCTGGGGCCGGTAGCGGGGGACACCGGGGAGCTGTTTTTT.